This T cell receptor (beta chain) appears in the sequencing data of a study of shared T cell receptors in the human thymus. Data came from immunoSEQ multiplex PCR; TCRdb stores just in-frame clones and leaves some out. Here the sample spans 500,000 to 750,000 clones, around 89% being singletons. The data were also submitted as part of a second study, on human thymus T cells. That source notes: Serving as donors were healthy Finnish infants, each of whom was having open corrective surgery for congenital heart defects. Thymus specimens were resections from corrective heart surgery. Repertoires sampled from thymus and blood appeared biased in V and J gene usage.

The receptor was derived from a boy younger than two with a congenital heart defect. Input material: thymocytes.

This CDR3 is CASSFVQISAGREQFF. In DNA, the CDR3 is TGTGCCAGCAGCTTTGTCCAAATTAGCGCGGGAAGGGAGCAGTTCTTC. J is TRBJ2-1 and V is TRBV12-1; TRBD2, as called in the table, went unchecked against the DNA. TRBV12-1 is a pseudogene segment. The CDR3 contains 16 residues.